The present T cell receptor beta chain was sequenced within a study of radiotherapy plus CTLA-4 blockade in lung cancer. Clones were read by immunoSEQ multiplex PCR, and TCRdb kept only the in-frame ones, dropping some. Found here are 90,000 or so clones, 80% to 90% of them singletons; the top ten hold 0.75% to 0.85%. V lost 2 bases and J 0 bases, leaving 6 bases between the germline ends. The CDR3 is 14 amino acids. Germline CDR1 ENHRY, CDR2 SYGVKD. This receptor was obtained from a human donor with non-small cell lung cancer who had stable disease on radiotherapy plus ipilimumab. The chain is built from TRBV10-3 and TRBJ2-3; maybe TRBD2 (6 bases). The sequencing used peripheral blood, collected from a patient treated with radiotherapy plus ipilimumab. The CDR3 spells CAISEGRSTDTQYF. CDR3 DNA: TGTGCCATCAGTGAGGGGAGGAGCACAGATACGCAGTATTTT.